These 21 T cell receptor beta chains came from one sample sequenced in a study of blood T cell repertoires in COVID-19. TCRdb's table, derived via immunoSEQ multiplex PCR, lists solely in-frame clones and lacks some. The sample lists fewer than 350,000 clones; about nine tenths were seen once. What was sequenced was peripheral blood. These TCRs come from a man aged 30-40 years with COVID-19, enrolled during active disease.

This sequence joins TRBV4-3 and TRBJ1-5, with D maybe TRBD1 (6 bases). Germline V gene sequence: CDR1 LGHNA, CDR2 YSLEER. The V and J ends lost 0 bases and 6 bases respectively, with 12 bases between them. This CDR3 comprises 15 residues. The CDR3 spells CASSQDTQGFQPQHF. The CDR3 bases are TGCGCCAGCAGCCAAGATACCCAGGGGTTTCAGCCCCAGCATTTT.

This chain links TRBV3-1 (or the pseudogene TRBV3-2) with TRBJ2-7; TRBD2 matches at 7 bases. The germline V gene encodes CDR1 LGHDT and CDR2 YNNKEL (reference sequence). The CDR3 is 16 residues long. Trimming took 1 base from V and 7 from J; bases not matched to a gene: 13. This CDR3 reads CASSQASAGPLREQYF. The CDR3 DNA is TGTGCCAGCAGCCAAGCCTCAGCGGGACCCCTCCGGGAGCAGTACTTC.

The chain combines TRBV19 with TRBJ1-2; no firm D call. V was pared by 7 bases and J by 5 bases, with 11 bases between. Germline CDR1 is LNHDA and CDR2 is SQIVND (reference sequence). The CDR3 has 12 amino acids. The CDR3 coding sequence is TGTGCCAGTACTAACGAACGGTATGGCTACACCTTC. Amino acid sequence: CASTNERYGYTF.

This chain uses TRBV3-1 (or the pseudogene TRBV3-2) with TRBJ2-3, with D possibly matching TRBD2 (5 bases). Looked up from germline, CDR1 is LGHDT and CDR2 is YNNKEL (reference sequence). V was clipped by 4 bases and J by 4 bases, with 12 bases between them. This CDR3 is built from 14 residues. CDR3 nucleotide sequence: TGTGCCAGCAGCCTCAGCGGAGTCGCAGATACGCAGTATTTT. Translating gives CASSLSGVADTQYF.

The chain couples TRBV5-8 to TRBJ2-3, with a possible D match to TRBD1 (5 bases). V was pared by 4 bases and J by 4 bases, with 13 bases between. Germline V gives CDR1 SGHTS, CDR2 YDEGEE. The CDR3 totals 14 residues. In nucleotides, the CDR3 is TGTGCCAGCAGCCTGGCAGGGATGGCAGATACGCAGTATTTT. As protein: CASSLAGMADTQYF.

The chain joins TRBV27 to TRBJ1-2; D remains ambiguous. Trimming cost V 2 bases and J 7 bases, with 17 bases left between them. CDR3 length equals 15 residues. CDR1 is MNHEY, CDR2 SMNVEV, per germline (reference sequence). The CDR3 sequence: CASSLGRGLAGGYTF. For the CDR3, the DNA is TGTGCCAGCAGTTTAGGGAGAGGGCTCGCGGGTGGCTACACCTTC.

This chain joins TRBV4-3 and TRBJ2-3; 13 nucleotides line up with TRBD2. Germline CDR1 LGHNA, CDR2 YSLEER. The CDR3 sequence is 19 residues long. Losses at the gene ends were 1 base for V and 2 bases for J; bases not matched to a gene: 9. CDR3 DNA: TGCGCCAGCAGCCAAGTAATCCGGACTAGCGGGGGCCCCACAGATACGCAGTATTTT. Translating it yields CASSQVIRTSGGPTDTQYF.

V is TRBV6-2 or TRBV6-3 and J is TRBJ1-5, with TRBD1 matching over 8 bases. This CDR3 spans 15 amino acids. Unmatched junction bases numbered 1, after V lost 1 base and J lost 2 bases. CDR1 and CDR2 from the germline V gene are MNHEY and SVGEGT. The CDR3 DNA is TGTGCCAGCAGTTACTTACAGGGGGGCAATCAGCCCCAGCATTTT. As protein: CASSYLQGGNQPQHF.

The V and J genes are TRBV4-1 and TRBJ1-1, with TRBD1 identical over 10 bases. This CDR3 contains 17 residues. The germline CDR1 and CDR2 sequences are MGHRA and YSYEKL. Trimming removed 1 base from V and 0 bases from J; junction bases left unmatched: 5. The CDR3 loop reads CASSQGVDRGLNTEAFF. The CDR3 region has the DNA TGCGCCAGCAGCCAAGGAGTAGACAGGGGGCTGAACACTGAAGCTTTCTTT.

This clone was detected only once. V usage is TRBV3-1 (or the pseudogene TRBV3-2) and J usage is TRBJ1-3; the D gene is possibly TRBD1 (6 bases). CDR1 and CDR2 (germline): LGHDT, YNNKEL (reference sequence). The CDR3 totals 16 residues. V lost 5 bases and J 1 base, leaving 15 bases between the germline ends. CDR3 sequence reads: CASSFGVTGSGNTIYF. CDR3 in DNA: TGTGCCAGCAGCTTCGGGGTTACAGGGTCTGGAAACACCATATATTTT.

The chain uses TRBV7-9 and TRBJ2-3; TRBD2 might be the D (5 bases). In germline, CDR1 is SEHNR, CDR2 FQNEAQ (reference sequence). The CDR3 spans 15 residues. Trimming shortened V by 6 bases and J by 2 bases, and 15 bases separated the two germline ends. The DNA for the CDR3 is TGTGCCAGCAGGCGGGCTGACACGGCCACAGATACGCAGTATTTT. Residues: CASRRADTATDTQYF.

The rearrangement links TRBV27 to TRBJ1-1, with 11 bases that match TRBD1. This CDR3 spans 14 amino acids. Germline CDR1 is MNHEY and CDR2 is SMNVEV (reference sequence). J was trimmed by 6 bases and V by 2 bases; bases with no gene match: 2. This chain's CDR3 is CASSLGQGAPEAFF. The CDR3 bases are TGTGCCAGCAGTTTAGGACAGGGGGCTCCTGAAGCTTTCTTT.

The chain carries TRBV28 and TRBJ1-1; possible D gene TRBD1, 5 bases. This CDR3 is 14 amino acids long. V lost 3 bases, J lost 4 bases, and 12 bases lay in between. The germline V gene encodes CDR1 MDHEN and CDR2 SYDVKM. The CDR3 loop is CASSLVQGGTEAFF. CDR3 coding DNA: TGTGCCAGCAGTTTGGTTCAGGGCGGCACTGAAGCTTTCTTT.

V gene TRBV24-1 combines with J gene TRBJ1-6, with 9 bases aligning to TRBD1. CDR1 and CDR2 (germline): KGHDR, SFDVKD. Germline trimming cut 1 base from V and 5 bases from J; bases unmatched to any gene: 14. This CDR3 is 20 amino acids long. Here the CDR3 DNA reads TGTGCCACCAGTGATTTCCACAATGAACAGGGGGCGAGAAATAATTCACCCCTCCACTTT. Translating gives CATSDFHNEQGARNNSPLHF.

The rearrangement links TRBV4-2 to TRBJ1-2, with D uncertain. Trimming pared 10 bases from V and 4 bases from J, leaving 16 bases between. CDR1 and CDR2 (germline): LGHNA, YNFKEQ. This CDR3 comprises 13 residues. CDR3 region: CATQASEGYGYTF. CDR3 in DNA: TGTGCCACCCAAGCGAGCGAAGGCTATGGCTACACCTTC.

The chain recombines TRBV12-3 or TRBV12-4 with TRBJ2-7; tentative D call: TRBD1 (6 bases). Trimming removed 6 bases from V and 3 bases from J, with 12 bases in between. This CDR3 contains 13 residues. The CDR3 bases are TGTGCCAGCAGACCGGGACAAGTCTACGAGCAGTACTTC. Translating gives CASRPGQVYEQYF.

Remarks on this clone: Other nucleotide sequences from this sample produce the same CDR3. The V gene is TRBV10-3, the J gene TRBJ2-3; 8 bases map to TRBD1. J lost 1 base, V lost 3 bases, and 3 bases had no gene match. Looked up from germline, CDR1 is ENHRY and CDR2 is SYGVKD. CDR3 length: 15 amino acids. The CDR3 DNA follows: TGTGCCATCAGTGATCCGGGACAGGGCACAGATACGCAGTATTTT. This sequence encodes CAISDPGQGTDTQYF.

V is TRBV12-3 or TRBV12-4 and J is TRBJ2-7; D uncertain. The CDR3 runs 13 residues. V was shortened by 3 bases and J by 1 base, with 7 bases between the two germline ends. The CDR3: CASSFFSSYEQYF. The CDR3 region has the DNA TGTGCCAGCAGTTTCTTCAGTTCCTACGAGCAGTACTTC.

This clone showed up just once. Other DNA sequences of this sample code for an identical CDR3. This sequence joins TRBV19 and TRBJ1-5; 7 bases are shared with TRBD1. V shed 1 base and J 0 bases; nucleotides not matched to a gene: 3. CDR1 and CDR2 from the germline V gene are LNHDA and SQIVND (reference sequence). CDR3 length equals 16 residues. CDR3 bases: TGTGCCAGTAGTATAGCTCGGACAGGTAGCAATCAGCCCCAGCATTTT. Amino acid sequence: CASSIARTGSNQPQHF.

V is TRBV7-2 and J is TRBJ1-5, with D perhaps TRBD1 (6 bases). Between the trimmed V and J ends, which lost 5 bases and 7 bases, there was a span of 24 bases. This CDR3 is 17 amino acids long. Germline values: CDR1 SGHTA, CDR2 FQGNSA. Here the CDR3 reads CASSPTTQGAEYQPQHF. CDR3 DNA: TGTGCCAGCAGCCCGACTACACAGGGAGCGGAATACCAGCCCCAGCATTTT.

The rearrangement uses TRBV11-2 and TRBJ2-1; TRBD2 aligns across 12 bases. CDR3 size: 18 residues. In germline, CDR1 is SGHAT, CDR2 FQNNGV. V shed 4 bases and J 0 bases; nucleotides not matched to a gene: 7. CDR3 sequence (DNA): TGTGCCAGCAGCTCGACTAGCGGGGGATTCCTCTCCTACAATGAGCAGTTCTTC. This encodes CASSSTSGGFLSYNEQFF.